This T cell receptor (beta chain) was retrieved from a study of T cell repertoires in cytomegalovirus infection. The wider study: An indication of both CMV infection and matching HLA type came from public TCR beta signatures. Overall study findings and caveats: HLA-C-restricted CMV-specific TCR beta clonotypes prevailed in the ex vivo response. Based on cumulative public TCR beta family frequency, carriers of CMV plus the relevant HLA were identified.

Points on this clonotype: The antigen is unknown.

From the reads, TCRdb called clonotypes with MiXCR, one entry per CDR3 protein. The sample lists about 46,000 distinct CDR3 sequences, 20% to 25% seen once, with roughly 20% in the top ten. Germline V lookup: CDR1 LNHDA, CDR2 SQIVND (reference sequence). The J segment lost 8 bases and the V segment lost 4 bases, leaving 4 bases of the junction unmatched. The CDR3 has 13 residues. The TCR originated in a human donor in good health (CMV status not recorded). Some clones in this sample may be carry-over from other donors' samples. The V call is TRBV19, the J call TRBJ2-2; 7 bases map to TRBD1. The sequencing input was PBMCs, sequenced either directly or after in vitro stimulation (not recorded which). CDR3 sequence reads: CASSTTGAGELFF. Here the CDR3 DNA reads TGTGCCAGTAGTACCACAGGGGCGGGGGAGCTGTTTTTT.